These 20 T cell receptor beta chains were sequenced from one sample in a study of T cell responses to AZD1222 COVID-19 vaccine. The protocol was immunoSEQ multiplex PCR, while the TCRdb copy is restricted to in-frame clones and leaves out a portion. The sample includes 100,000 to 150,000 clones, around 90% of them seen just once. This sample comprised peripheral blood, obtained 28 days after the second AZD1222 dose. The receptors stem from an adult who received the AZD1222 COVID-19 vaccine.

V usage is TRBV6-6 and J usage is TRBJ2-2, with 12 bases that match TRBD2. Germline-derived CDR1 and CDR2 are MNHNY and SVGAGI (reference sequence). This CDR3 spans 19 amino acids. The trim removed 5 bases at V and 2 bases at J, leaving 12 bases unmatched. The CDR3 protein is CASSPDRLAGVGNTGELFF. In DNA, the CDR3 is TGTGCCAGCAGTCCGGATAGACTAGCGGGAGTTGGAAACACCGGGGAGCTGTTTTTT.

The CDR3 protein is CASSLGRDYGYTF. In DNA form, the CDR3 reads TGTGCCAGCAGTTTGGGGAGGGACTATGGCTACACCTTC. V is TRBV28 and J is TRBJ1-2, with no clear D. Germline V gene sequence: CDR1 MDHEN, CDR2 SYDVKM. The V end was cut by 3 bases, the J end by 3 bases, with 8 bases between. There are 13 residues in the CDR3.

The chain carries TRBV7-2 and TRBJ1-6; possibly TRBD1 for D (6 bases). Trimming took off 1 base at V and 7 bases at J, with 11 bases between the two ends. This CDR3 has 15 residues. Per the germline V gene, CDR1 is SGHTA and CDR2 is FQGNSA. CDR3 nucleotides: TGTGCCAGCAGCTTAGGTCAGGGGAAGAATTCACCCCTCCACTTT. The encoded protein is CASSLGQGKNSPLHF. Variable domain in full (rest from reference TRBV7-2 and TRBJ1-6): GAGVSQSPSNKVTEKGKDVELRCDPISGHTALYWYRQSLGQGLEFLIYFQGNSAPDKSGLPSDRFSAERTGGSVSTLTIQRTQQEDSAVYLCASSLGQGKNSPLHFGNGTRLTVT.

The table lists this clone with a few counts. The chain is built from TRBV2 and TRBJ1-2; D is perhaps TRBD1 (5 bases). The CDR3 consists of 15 residues. Trimming shortened V by 1 base and J by 13 bases, and 22 bases separated the two germline ends. Germline assignment: CDR1 SNHLY and CDR2 FYNNEI. CDR3 DNA: TGTGCCAGCAGTGAAGAGGCTAGAGGGCTCAGGGAGGGCACCTTC. Its translation: CASSEEARGLREGTF.

In DNA form, the CDR3 reads TGTGCCAGCTCACGGGGGGACGGAAACACCATATATTTT. Amino acids: CASSRGDGNTIYF. The chain combines TRBV18 with TRBJ1-3; a possible D gene is TRBD1 (5 bases). V was clipped by 4 bases and J by 4 bases, with 8 bases between them. Germline V CDR1 and CDR2: KGHSH, LQKENI. This CDR3 comprises 13 residues.

DNA for the CDR3: TGTGCCAGCAGTGAAGGACTCTCGACGAGGGAAGCTTTCTTT. Its protein is CASSEGLSTREAFF. The chain recombines TRBV2 with TRBJ1-1; D ambiguous. Trimming shortened V by 1 base and J by 8 bases, and 14 bases separated the two germline ends. The CDR3 has 14 amino acids. Looked up from germline, CDR1 is SNHLY and CDR2 is FYNNEI.

This clone was seen only once. The rearrangement joins TRBV7-9 to TRBJ1-6, with D tentatively TRBD1 (5 bases). The V end lost 6 bases, the J end lost 8 bases, and 11 bases lay between the germline ends. This CDR3 contains 13 residues. Germline lookup yields CDR1 SEHNR and CDR2 FQNEAQ (reference sequence). DNA of the CDR3: TGTGCCAGCAGTTCCGGGGGGGATTCACCCCTCCACTTT. It specifies CASSSGGDSPLHF.

This clone was observed a single time. The chain recombines TRBV14 with TRBJ1-1, with D tentatively TRBD1 (5 bases). V shed 4 bases and J shed 3 bases, with 9 bases lying between them. The CDR3 length is 13 residues. The V gene's germline CDR1 is SGHDN and CDR2 FVKESK. The CDR3 is CASSLQEDTEAFF. In DNA form, the CDR3 reads TGTGCCAGCAGCCTACAGGAGGACACTGAAGCTTTCTTT.

The J gene is TRBJ2-4, the V gene TRBV11-2; D remains unclear. Trimming removed 3 bases from V and 0 bases from J, with 12 bases in between. Germline loops: CDR1 SGHAT, CDR2 FQNNGV. The CDR3 is 16 amino acids. This chain's CDR3 is CASSFNRLPAKNIQYF. CDR3 in DNA: TGTGCCAGCAGCTTTAATCGCTTACCAGCCAAAAACATTCAGTACTTC.

The chain combines TRBV4-3 with TRBJ1-1; D gene unclear. V gave up 1 base and J gave up 8 bases, with 11 bases separating them. Germline values: CDR1 LGHNA, CDR2 YSLEER. This CDR3 comprises 13 residues. The CDR3 spells CASSQGEQLEAFF. CDR3 bases: TGCGCCAGCAGCCAAGGGGAACAGCTCGAAGCTTTCTTT.

The V call is TRBV6-6, the J call TRBJ2-6, with a possible D match to TRBD1 (5 bases). Per germline, CDR1 MNHNY and CDR2 SVGAGI (reference sequence). The germline V and J ends were trimmed by 5 bases and 1 base, with 15 bases remaining between them. This CDR3 spans 17 amino acids. The CDR3 DNA sequence: TGTGCCAGCAGTCCCTTGGTTCAGGGTTCTGGGGCCAACGTCCTGACTTTC. This encodes CASSPLVQGSGANVLTF.

This chain joins TRBV6-4 and TRBJ2-3, with 8 nucleotides matching TRBD2. The CDR3 spans 14 residues. CDR1 is MRHNA, CDR2 SNTAGT, per germline. Trimming at V came to 3 bases and at J to 1 base, leaving 0 bases not matched to a gene. In nucleotides, the CDR3 is TGTGCCAGCAGTGAGCGGGGGGGCACAGATACGCAGTATTTT. This gives the protein CASSERGGTDTQYF.

Here the CDR3 reads CASSPGLAALEGETQYF. CDR3 sequence (DNA): TGCGCCAGCAGCCCGGGACTAGCGGCCCTAGAGGGAGAGACCCAGTACTTC. The rearrangement joins TRBV5-1 to TRBJ2-5; TRBD2 matches at 11 bases. The J segment lost 4 bases and the V segment lost 4 bases, leaving 12 bases of the junction unmatched. There are 17 residues in the CDR3. Germline V lookup: CDR1 SGHRS, CDR2 YFSETQ.

V gene TRBV2 combines with J gene TRBJ1-2; D possibly corresponds to TRBD1 (5 bases). V gave up 1 base and J gave up 7 bases, with 13 bases separating them. The CDR3 spans 14 residues. The germline CDR1 and CDR2 sequences are SNHLY and FYNNEI. The CDR3 bases are TGTGCCAGCAGTGAAGAGCGGGGACGGGTTGGCTACACCTTC. It encodes CASSEERGRVGYTF.

V usage is TRBV7-2 and J usage is TRBJ1-5, with 7 bases fitting TRBD1. This CDR3 is built from 14 residues. V lost 5 bases, J lost 9 bases, and 10 bases stayed unmatched. In germline, CDR1 is SGHTA, CDR2 FQGNSA. The CDR3 DNA follows: TGTGCCAGCAGCCCCGGGACAGATGCGGGGCCCCAGCATTTT. It codes for CASSPGTDAGPQHF.

The chain combines TRBV5-5 with TRBJ1-1; 7 nucleotides match TRBD1. Germline lookup yields CDR1 SGHKS and CDR2 YYEKEE (reference sequence). The CDR3 sequence is 16 residues long. V was clipped by 4 bases and J by 1 base; unmatched bases: 10. DNA of the CDR3: TGTGCCAGCAGCGTATACAGGGGTTCCGAGAACACTGAAGCTTTCTTT. This gives the protein CASSVYRGSENTEAFF. The full variable domain, completed using reference TRBV5-5 and TRBJ1-1, is DAGVTQSPTHLIKTRGQQVTLRCSPISGHKSVSWYQQVLGQGPQFIFQYYEKEERGRGNFPDRFSARQFPNYSSELNVNALLLGDSALYLCASSVYRGSENTEAFFGQGTRLTVV.

V is TRBV6-6 and J is TRBJ1-1; a possible D gene is TRBD1 (6 bases). Trimming removed 7 bases from V and 4 bases from J, with 16 bases in between. The V gene's germline CDR1 is MNHNY and CDR2 SVGAGI (reference sequence). The CDR3 is 14 residues long. For the CDR3, the DNA is TGTGCCAGCACCCTCGACCAGGGGTCCACTGAAGCTTTCTTT. Residues: CASTLDQGSTEAFF.

This clone has more than one count but fewer than ten. CDR3 coding DNA: TGTGCCAGCAGCGTAGTGGCAGGTCCAGCTTTCTTT. Its protein product is CASSVVAGPAFF. V and J are TRBV9 and TRBJ1-1; D is undetermined. With 0 bases removed from V and 10 bases from J, the gap between germline ends came to 10 bases. The CDR3 spans 12 residues. CDR1 and CDR2 (germline): SGDLS, YYNGEE.

The V call is TRBV10-1, the J call TRBJ2-1, with TRBD2 identical over 11 bases. The germline V gene has CDR1 WNHNN and CDR2 SYGVQD (reference sequence). The CDR3 sequence is 17 residues long. V was clipped by 4 bases and J by 4 bases; unmatched bases: 9. Here the CDR3 reads CASSGGSGRAFYNEQFF. The CDR3 region has the DNA TGCGCCAGCAGTGGTGGTAGCGGGAGGGCTTTTTACAATGAGCAGTTCTTC.

Concerning this clone: One end of the junction fails to match germline, which may point to a read error. The chain is built from TRBV7-3 and TRBJ2-7; weak D call: TRBD2 (5 bases). The CDR3 length is 15 residues. Germline-derived CDR1 and CDR2 are SGHTA and FQGTGA. CDR3 in amino acids: CASSLTSGNSYEQYF. CDR3 nucleotides: TGTGCCAGCAGCCTAACCTCCGGGAACAGCTACGAGCAGTACTTC.